What follows are 13 T cell receptor beta chains derived from one specimen sequenced in a study of blood T cell repertoires in COVID-19. Data came from immunoSEQ multiplex PCR; TCRdb stores just in-frame clones and leaves some out. Of about 190,000 clones in the sample, roughly three quarters were seen once. The source material was peripheral blood. The receptor set was obtained from a man in his fifties or sixties with active or convalescent COVID-19.

V gene TRBV5-5 combines with J gene TRBJ1-2; D is perhaps TRBD1 (6 bases). The germline V gene has CDR1 SGHKS and CDR2 YYEKEE (reference sequence). Trimming took off 0 bases at V and 0 bases at J, with 9 bases between the two ends. The CDR3 runs 15 residues. The chain's CDR3 is CASSLAAGANYGYTF. The CDR3 region has the DNA TGTGCCAGCAGCTTGGCCGCAGGGGCTAACTATGGCTACACCTTC.

This clone was seen only a few times. The chain links TRBV5-6 to TRBJ2-5; D perhaps matches TRBD1 (6 bases). This CDR3 is built from 15 residues. With 0 bases removed from V and 3 bases from J, the gap between germline ends came to 12 bases. CDR1 is SGHDT, CDR2 YYEEEE, per germline. The CDR3 spells CASSLARTGKETQYF. In nucleotides, the CDR3 is TGTGCCAGCAGCTTGGCCCGTACAGGGAAAGAGACCCAGTACTTC.

The chain is built from TRBV7-2 and TRBJ2-7; possible D gene TRBD2, 6 bases. Germline assignment: CDR1 SGHTA and CDR2 FQGNSA. This CDR3 region has 14 residues. V was clipped by 1 base and J by 2 bases, with 9 bases between them. CDR3 DNA: TGTGCCAGCAGCTTAGGGGGAGGCCCCTACGAGCAGTACTTC. Residues: CASSLGGGPYEQYF.

The CDR3 sequence is CASSTDGMNTEAFF. The CDR3 DNA sequence: TGCGCCAGCAGCACGGACGGGATGAACACTGAAGCTTTCTTT. The genes are TRBV5-1 and TRBJ1-1; D uncertain. Germline V gene lookup returns CDR1 SGHRS and CDR2 YFSETQ. There are 14 residues in the CDR3. The V and J ends lost 4 bases and 0 bases respectively, with 10 bases between them.

The genes are TRBV11-2 and TRBJ2-1, with TRBD2 identical over 9 bases. J was trimmed by 6 bases and V by 5 bases; bases with no gene match: 11. The CDR3 spans 16 residues. The germline V gene encodes CDR1 SGHAT and CDR2 FQNNGV. The CDR3 DNA reads as TGTGCCAGCAGCCCTAGCGGGAACCGATGGCGCAATGAGCAGTTCTTC. Its protein product is CASSPSGNRWRNEQFF.

This clone came up once. The chain employs TRBV5-1 and TRBJ2-5; 7 bases are a match to TRBD2. Per germline, CDR1 SGHRS and CDR2 YFSETQ. V was pared by 0 bases and J by 4 bases, with 6 bases of the junction left unmatched. This CDR3 has 15 residues. The CDR3 reads CASSLAGLVRETQYF. In DNA form, the CDR3 reads TGCGCCAGCAGCTTGGCAGGACTAGTCCGAGAGACCCAGTACTTC.

This chain connects TRBV7-9 to TRBJ1-6; no definite D call. V gave up 3 bases and J gave up 10 bases, with 10 bases separating them. The CDR3 has 13 residues. Germline CDR1 reads SEHNR; CDR2 reads FQNEAQ (reference sequence). CDR3 coding DNA: TGTGCCAGCAGCTTGGCCAATGGCTCACCCCTCCACTTT. Translating it yields CASSLANGSPLHF.

This clone came up a few times. The gene calls are TRBV2 and TRBJ1-1; 8 nucleotides match TRBD1. The CDR3 length is 14 residues. The V segment lost 5 bases and the J segment 0 bases; nucleotides outside the gene matches: 2. Per germline, CDR1 SNHLY and CDR2 FYNNEI. The CDR3 loop reads CASSSQGVNTEAFF. Here the CDR3 DNA reads TGTGCCAGCAGTTCACAGGGGGTGAACACTGAAGCTTTCTTT.

This clone was picked up a small number of times. Here the CDR3 reads CASSPGQTTNTGELFF. For the CDR3, the DNA is TGTGCCAGCAGCCCGGGACAGACAACGAACACCGGGGAGCTGTTTTTT. The V and J genes are TRBV11-2 and TRBJ2-2, with TRBD1 matching 7 bases. Germline lookup yields CDR1 SGHAT and CDR2 FQNNGV. The CDR3 is 16 amino acids. The J segment lost 0 bases and the V segment lost 5 bases, leaving 6 bases of the junction unmatched.

CDR3 sequence: CASSPGGGSRDNEQFF. The CDR3 DNA reads TGTGCCAGCAGCCCGGGGGGCGGGAGTAGAGACAATGAGCAGTTCTTC. This chain links TRBV7-9 with TRBJ2-1, with a tentative D call TRBD2 (7 bases). The CDR3 runs 16 residues. The V and J ends lost 5 bases and 5 bases respectively, with 19 bases between them. Germline assignment: CDR1 SEHNR and CDR2 FQNEAQ (reference sequence).

V gene TRBV24-1 combines with J gene TRBJ1-3, with 9 bases lining up with TRBD1. J gave up 5 bases and V 4 bases, and 8 bases lay outside the gene matches. Germline V CDR1 and CDR2: KGHDR, SFDVKD. This CDR3 is 16 amino acids long. DNA of the CDR3: TGTGCCACCAGTGAAATTGCCGGGACAGGGAGAAACACCATATATTTT. This encodes CATSEIAGTGRNTIYF.

V gene TRBV7-2 combines with J gene TRBJ2-4, with 11 positions matching TRBD2. The germline gives CDR1 SGHTA, CDR2 FQGNSA. The CDR3 loop spans 18 amino acids. The trim removed 3 bases at V and 7 bases at J, leaving 14 bases unmatched. CDR3 in DNA: TGTGCCAGCAGCTTCCGGGGTAGCGGGAGGGCCGCAGGTAACATTCAGTACTTC. Its translation: CASSFRGSGRAAGNIQYF.

V gene TRBV6-5 combines with J gene TRBJ2-1, with TRBD2 matching 7 bases. The CDR3 is 15 residues long. V lost 7 bases, J lost 8 bases, and 14 bases stayed unmatched. In germline, CDR1 is MNHEY, CDR2 SVGAGI. CDR3 sequence: CASIRASGGGHEQFF. The DNA for the CDR3 is TGTGCCAGCATAAGGGCGAGCGGCGGGGGACATGAGCAGTTCTTC.